This entry features one T cell receptor beta chain sequence. What it binds is not known. The data were taken from a study of T cell responses to AZD1222 COVID-19 vaccine. CDR3 size: 14 residues. Trimming took off 0 bases at V and 6 bases at J, with 12 bases between the two ends. Germline CDR1 and CDR2: SGHRS and YFSETQ. Findings of the study overall: Among the donors, most were white British and more were female, and clonal diversity was possibly underestimated. AZD1222 recipients seropositive at baseline numbered only 6 or 7.

The method was immunoSEQ multiplex PCR; TCRdb's version includes in-frame clones alone and lacks a portion of them. The sample holds 95,000 to 100,000 clones, roughly 90% seen once. This receptor was obtained from an adult who received the AZD1222 COVID-19 vaccine. The chain carries TRBV5-1 and TRBJ1-1; D might be TRBD1 (6 bases). The sample in question was peripheral blood, obtained 28 days after the second AZD1222 dose. CDR3 coding DNA: TGCGCCAGCAGCTTGGCTACGGGGGCGGCTGAAGCTTTCTTT. As protein: CASSLATGAAEAFF.